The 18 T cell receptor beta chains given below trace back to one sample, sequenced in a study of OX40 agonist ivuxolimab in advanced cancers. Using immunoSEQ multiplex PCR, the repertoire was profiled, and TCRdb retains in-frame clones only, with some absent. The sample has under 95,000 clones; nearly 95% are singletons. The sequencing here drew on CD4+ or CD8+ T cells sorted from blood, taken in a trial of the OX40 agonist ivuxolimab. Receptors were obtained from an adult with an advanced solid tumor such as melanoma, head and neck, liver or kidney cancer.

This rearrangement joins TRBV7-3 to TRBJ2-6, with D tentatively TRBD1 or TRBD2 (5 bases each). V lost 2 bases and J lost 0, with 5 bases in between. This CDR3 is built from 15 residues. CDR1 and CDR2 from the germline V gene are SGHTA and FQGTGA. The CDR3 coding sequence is TGTGCCAGCAGCTTAGGGGGCTCTGGGGCCAACGTCCTGACTTTC. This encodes CASSLGGSGANVLTF. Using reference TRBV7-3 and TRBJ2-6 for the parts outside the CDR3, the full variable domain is GAGVSQTPSNKVTEKGKYVELRCDPISGHTALYWYRQSLGQGPEFLIYFQGTGAADDSGLPNDRFFAVRPEGSVSTLKIQRTERGDSAVYLCASSLGGSGANVLTFGAGSRLTVL.

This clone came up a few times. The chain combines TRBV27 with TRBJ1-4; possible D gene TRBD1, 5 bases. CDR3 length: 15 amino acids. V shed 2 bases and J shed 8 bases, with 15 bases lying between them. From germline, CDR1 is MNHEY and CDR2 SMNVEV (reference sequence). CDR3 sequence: CASSLIGGSWEKLFF. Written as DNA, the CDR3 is TGTGCCAGCAGTTTAATCGGGGGGTCGTGGGAAAAACTGTTTTTT.

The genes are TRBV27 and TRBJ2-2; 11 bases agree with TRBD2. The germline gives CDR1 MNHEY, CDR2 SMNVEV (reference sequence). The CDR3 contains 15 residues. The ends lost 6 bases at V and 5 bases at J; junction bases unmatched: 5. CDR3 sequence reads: CASRLAGGPTGELFF. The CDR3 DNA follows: TGTGCCAGCAGATTAGCGGGAGGGCCAACCGGGGAGCTGTTTTTT.

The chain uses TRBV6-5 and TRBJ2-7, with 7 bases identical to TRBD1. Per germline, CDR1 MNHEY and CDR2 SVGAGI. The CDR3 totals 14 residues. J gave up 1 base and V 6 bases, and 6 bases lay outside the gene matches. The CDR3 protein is CASSSGQVSYEQYF. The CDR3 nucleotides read TGTGCCAGCAGCTCCGGACAGGTGTCCTACGAGCAGTACTTC.

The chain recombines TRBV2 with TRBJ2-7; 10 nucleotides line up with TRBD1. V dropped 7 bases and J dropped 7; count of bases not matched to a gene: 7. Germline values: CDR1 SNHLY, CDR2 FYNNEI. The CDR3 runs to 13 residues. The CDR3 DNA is TGTGCCAGCACAGACAGGGGGCAAATGGAGCAGTACTTC. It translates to CASTDRGQMEQYF.

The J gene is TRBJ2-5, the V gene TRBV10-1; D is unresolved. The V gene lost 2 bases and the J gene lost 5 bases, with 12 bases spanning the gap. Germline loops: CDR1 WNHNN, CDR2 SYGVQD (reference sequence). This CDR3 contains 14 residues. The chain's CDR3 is CASSERSVAETQYF. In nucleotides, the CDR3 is TGCGCCAGCAGTGAGAGGTCCGTGGCGGAGACCCAGTACTTC.

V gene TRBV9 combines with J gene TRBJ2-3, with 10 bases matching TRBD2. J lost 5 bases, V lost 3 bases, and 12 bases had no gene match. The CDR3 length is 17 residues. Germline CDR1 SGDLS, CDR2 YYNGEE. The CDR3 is CASSGSKAGGPRDTQYF. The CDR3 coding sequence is TGTGCCAGCAGCGGATCAAAAGCGGGAGGGCCTAGAGATACGCAGTATTTT.

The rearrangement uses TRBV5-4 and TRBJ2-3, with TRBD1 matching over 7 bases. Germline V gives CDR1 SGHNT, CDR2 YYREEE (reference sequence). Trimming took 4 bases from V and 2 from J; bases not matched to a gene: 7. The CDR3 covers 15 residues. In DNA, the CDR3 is TGTGCCAGCAGCCCATGGGACAGTCTCACAGATACGCAGTATTTT. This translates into CASSPWDSLTDTQYF.

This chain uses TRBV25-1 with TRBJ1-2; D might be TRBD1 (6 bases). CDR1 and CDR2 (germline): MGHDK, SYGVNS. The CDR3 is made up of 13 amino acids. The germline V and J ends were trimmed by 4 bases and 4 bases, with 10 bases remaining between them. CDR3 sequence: CASSAGGAYGYTF. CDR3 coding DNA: TGTGCCAGCAGTGCCGGGGGCGCCTATGGCTACACCTTC.

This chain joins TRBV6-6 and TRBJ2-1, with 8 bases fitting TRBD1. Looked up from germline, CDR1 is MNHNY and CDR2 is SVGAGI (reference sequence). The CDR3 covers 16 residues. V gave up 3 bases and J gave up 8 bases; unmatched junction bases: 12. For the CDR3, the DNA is TGTGCCAGCAGTTATCCGGACGACAGGGGCTTCCATGAGCAGTTCTTC. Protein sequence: CASSYPDDRGFHEQFF.

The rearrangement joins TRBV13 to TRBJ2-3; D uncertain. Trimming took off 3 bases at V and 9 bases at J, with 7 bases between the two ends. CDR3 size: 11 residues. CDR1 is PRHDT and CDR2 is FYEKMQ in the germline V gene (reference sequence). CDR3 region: CASSFERTQYF. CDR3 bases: TGTGCCAGCAGCTTCGAACGGACGCAGTATTTT.

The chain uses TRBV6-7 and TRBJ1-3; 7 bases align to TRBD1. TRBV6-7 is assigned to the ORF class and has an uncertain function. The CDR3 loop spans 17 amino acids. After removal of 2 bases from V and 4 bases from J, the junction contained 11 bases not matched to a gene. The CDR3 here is CASSYPLGGEEGNTIYF. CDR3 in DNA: TGTGCCAGCAGTTACCCCCTAGGGGGCGAAGAAGGAAACACCATATATTTT.

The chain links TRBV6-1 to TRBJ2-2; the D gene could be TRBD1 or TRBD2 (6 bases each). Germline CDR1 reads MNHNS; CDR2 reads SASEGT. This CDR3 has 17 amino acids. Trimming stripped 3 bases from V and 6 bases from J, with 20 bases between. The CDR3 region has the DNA TGTGCCAGCAGTGATAGGCGGAGGGGGTCCGGCGCCGGGGAGCTGTTTTTT. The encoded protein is CASSDRRRGSGAGELFF.

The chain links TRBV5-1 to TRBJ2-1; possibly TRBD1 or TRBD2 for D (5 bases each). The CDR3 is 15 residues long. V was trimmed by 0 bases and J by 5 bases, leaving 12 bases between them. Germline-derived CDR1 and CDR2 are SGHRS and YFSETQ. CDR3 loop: CASSLARGRDNEQFF. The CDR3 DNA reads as TGCGCCAGCAGCTTGGCCCGGGGCAGGGACAATGAGCAGTTCTTC.

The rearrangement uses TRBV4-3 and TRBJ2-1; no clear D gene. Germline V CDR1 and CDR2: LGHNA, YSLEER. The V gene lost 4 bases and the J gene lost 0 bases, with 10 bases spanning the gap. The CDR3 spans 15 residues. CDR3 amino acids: CASSPQRSSYNEQFF. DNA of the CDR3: TGCGCCAGCAGCCCTCAGAGGAGCTCCTACAATGAGCAGTTCTTC.

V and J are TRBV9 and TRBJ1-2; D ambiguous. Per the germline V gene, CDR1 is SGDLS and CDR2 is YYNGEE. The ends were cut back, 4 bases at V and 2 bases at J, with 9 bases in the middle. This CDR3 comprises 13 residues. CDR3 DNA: TGTGCCAGCAGCCCGACGGGGAACTATGGCTACACCTTC. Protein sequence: CASSPTGNYGYTF. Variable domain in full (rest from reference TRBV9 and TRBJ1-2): DSGVTQTPKHLITATGQRVTLRCSPRSGDLSVYWYQQSLDQGLQFLIQYYNGEERAKGNILERFSAQQFPDLHSELNLSSLELGDSALYFCASSPTGNYGYTFGSGTRLTVV.

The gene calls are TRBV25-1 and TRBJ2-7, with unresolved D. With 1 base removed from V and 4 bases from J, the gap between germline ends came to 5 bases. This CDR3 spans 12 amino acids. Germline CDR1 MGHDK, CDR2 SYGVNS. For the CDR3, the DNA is TGTGCCAGCAGTGAATTAATATACGAGCAGTACTTC. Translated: CASSELIYEQYF.

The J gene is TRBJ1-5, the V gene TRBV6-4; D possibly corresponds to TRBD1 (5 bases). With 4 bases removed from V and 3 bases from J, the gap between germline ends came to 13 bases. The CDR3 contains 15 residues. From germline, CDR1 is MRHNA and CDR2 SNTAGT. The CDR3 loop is CASSARMGPNQPQHF. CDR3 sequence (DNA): TGTGCCAGCAGTGCCCGGATGGGACCCAATCAGCCCCAGCATTTT.